A single sample gave rise to the 14 T cell receptor beta chains below, sequenced in a study of blood T cell repertoires in COVID-19. The table came from immunoSEQ multiplex PCR; TCRdb's copy has only in-frame clones and leaves some out. This sample has hundreds of thousands of clones; around 90% occur once, and the top ten carry about 5.7%. The specimen was PBMCs or T cells enriched from blood (not recorded which). Receptors originate from a woman aged 40 to 50 who had recovered from COVID-19.

This clone appeared a few times. The J gene is TRBJ2-2, the V gene TRBV4-3, with 7 bases fitting TRBD1. V lost 0 bases, J lost 6 bases, and 7 bases stayed unmatched. The germline V gene encodes CDR1 LGHNA and CDR2 YSLEER. The length of the CDR3 is 16 residues. This CDR3 is CASSQDHRGGAGELFF. DNA of the CDR3: TGCGCCAGCAGCCAAGATCACAGGGGTGGGGCCGGGGAGCTGTTTTTT.

The chain links TRBV5-4 to TRBJ1-2; TRBD1 might be the D (5 bases). V was trimmed by 3 bases and J by 0 bases, leaving 12 bases between them. Germline loops: CDR1 SGHNT, CDR2 YYREEE (reference sequence). The CDR3 runs 15 residues. This chain's CDR3 is CASSSQGIANYGYTF. The CDR3 region has the DNA TGTGCCAGCAGCTCTCAGGGTATCGCTAACTATGGCTACACCTTC.

This clone has only one observation. The chain combines TRBV5-1 with TRBJ1-2; a possible D gene is TRBD1 (6 bases). The CDR3 has 14 amino acids. Trimming took 0 bases from V and 0 from J, leaving 6 bases between them. Germline CDR1 reads SGHRS; CDR2 reads YFSETQ. The CDR3 here is CASSLGTANYGYTF. The CDR3 DNA reads as TGCGCCAGCAGCTTGGGGACAGCTAACTATGGCTACACCTTC.

The chain uses TRBV7-2 and TRBJ2-1, with 8 nucleotides matching TRBD2. This CDR3 has 18 amino acids. V lost 0 bases and J lost 1; bases outside the gene matches: 8. Germline V gene sequence: CDR1 SGHTA, CDR2 FQGNSA. For the CDR3, the DNA is TGTGCCAGCAGCTTAGCTGGGACTAGAACTGTTTCCTACAATGAGCAGTTCTTC. Translated, it gives CASSLAGTRTVSYNEQFF.

The V gene is TRBV6-4, the J gene TRBJ2-2; 12 bases align to TRBD2. CDR1 is MRHNA and CDR2 is SNTAGT in the germline V gene. There are 19 residues in the CDR3. With V trimmed by 0 bases and J by 2 bases, 7 bases remained unmatched. The CDR3 nucleotides read TGTGCCAGCAGTGACTCGAAACTAGCGGGAGGATCCAACACCGGGGAGCTGTTTTTT. This codes for CASSDSKLAGGSNTGELFF.

J is TRBJ2-4 and V is TRBV2, with TRBD2 matching 7 bases. Germline V gene sequence: CDR1 SNHLY, CDR2 FYNNEI. With V trimmed by 7 bases and J by 3 bases, 6 bases remained unmatched. The CDR3 is 14 residues long. The CDR3 bases are TGTGCCAGCATGGCGACGGGAGGCAAAAACATTCAGTACTTC. Its protein product is CASMATGGKNIQYF.

The V gene is TRBV11-3, the J gene TRBJ1-4; D remains ambiguous. Germline lookup yields CDR1 SGHNT and CDR2 YENEEA. Trimming took off 5 bases at V and 13 bases at J, with 11 bases between the two ends. This CDR3 has 11 amino acids. CDR3 amino acids: CASSPDGGLFF. The CDR3 bases are TGTGCCAGCAGCCCAGACGGCGGACTGTTTTTT.

The rearrangement uses TRBV28 and TRBJ2-3, with 10 positions matching TRBD2. CDR1 is MDHEN and CDR2 is SYDVKM in the germline V gene. Trimming cost V 6 bases and J 2 bases; bases outside gene matches: 14. This CDR3 contains 18 residues. CDR3 nucleotides: TGTGCCAGCAGCCCTTACGGTCGAGCGGGAGGGATCACAGATACGCAGTATTTT. This translates into CASSPYGRAGGITDTQYF.

The chain uses TRBV12-3 or TRBV12-4 and TRBJ1-4; a weak D match, TRBD1 (6 bases). Trimming pared 3 bases from V and 7 bases from J, leaving 9 bases between. This CDR3 is built from 13 residues. The CDR3 loop reads CASSLPGAEKLFF. The CDR3 nucleotides read TGTGCCAGCAGTTTGCCAGGGGCTGAAAAACTGTTTTTT.

On this clone: Other DNA sequences in the same sample also yield this CDR3. The V call is TRBV20-1, the J call TRBJ1-2; unclear D gene. The CDR3 has 11 residues. The germline gives CDR1 DFQATT, CDR2 SNEGSKA (reference sequence). Trimming removed 2 bases at V and 3 bases at J, with 4 bases between. The CDR3 bases are TGCAGTGCTAGACAGGACTATGGCTACACCTTC. Its translation: CSARQDYGYTF.

The V and J genes are TRBV4-3 and TRBJ2-3; 8 bases match TRBD1. The V segment lost 0 bases and the J segment 3 bases; nucleotides outside the gene matches: 14. The CDR3 length is 19 residues. Germline V CDR1 and CDR2: LGHNA, YSLEER. The CDR3 sequence is CASSQDQVLGQGLTDTQYF. Here the CDR3 DNA reads TGCGCCAGCAGCCAAGATCAAGTATTAGGACAGGGATTGACAGATACGCAGTATTTT.

In this sample, this clone turned up a few times. The rearrangement links TRBV5-6 to TRBJ1-4; 9 bases agree with TRBD1. CDR3 length: 14 residues. In germline, CDR1 is SGHDT, CDR2 YYEEEE. V was clipped by 4 bases and J by 8 bases; unmatched bases: 6. CDR3 bases: TGTGCCAGCAGCCGGGACAGGGTGAGAGAAAAACTGTTTTTT. Protein: CASSRDRVREKLFF. Combining the CDR3 with reference TRBV5-6 and TRBJ1-4 gives the whole variable domain DAGVTQSPTHLIKTRGQQVTLRCSPKSGHDTVSWYQQALGQGPQFIFQYYEEEERQRGNFPDRFSGHQFPNYSSELNVNALLLGDSALYLCASSRDRVREKLFFGSGTQLSVL.

The chain recombines TRBV11-2 with TRBJ2-1; 10 nucleotides align to TRBD2. This CDR3 comprises 13 residues. The V gene end was trimmed by 5 bases and the J gene end by 8 bases; junction bases not matched to a gene: 3. Germline V gives CDR1 SGHAT, CDR2 FQNNGV. The CDR3 sequence is CASSTGLAYEQFF. CDR3 coding DNA: TGTGCCAGCAGCACGGGACTAGCGTATGAGCAGTTCTTC.

The chain couples TRBV14 to TRBJ2-7; 13 nucleotides line up with TRBD2. J gave up 5 bases and V 2 bases, and 9 bases lay outside the gene matches. The CDR3 has 17 amino acids. Germline-derived CDR1 and CDR2 are SGHDN and FVKESK. The CDR3 DNA reads TGTGCCAGCAGCCAACGGCGGACTAGCGGGAGCGTCGACGAGCAGTACTTC. Protein product: CASSQRRTSGSVDEQYF.